This paragraph reports one TCR beta chain. The antigen it recognizes is unknown. No qualities accompany the bases; no much larger clone lies one base away. The data originate from a study of CD8+ T cells in alopecia areata (dated by TCRdb to the late 2010s). General notes on the study: High-throughput TCRbeta sequencing was used to examine T cell clonal expansion in alopecia areata in both the C3H/HeJ mouse model and human patients. RNA came from the PAXgene miRNA kit for fixed scalp, the miRNeasy kit for PBMCs, and the RNeasy kit for mouse skin. Scalp tissue and sorted CD4+ and CD8+ peripheral blood T cells from patchy and totalis/universalis alopecia areata patients and from healthy controls were covered by human TCRbeta sequencing. Amplification of TCRbeta CDR3 regions was done by immunoSEQ multiplex PCR using 35 Vbeta forward primers and 13 Jbeta reverse primers. Clonality in the scalp was compared among normal scalp (n=4), patchy alopecia areata scalp (n=8), and alopecia totalis/universalis scalp (n=8). Study-level results and caveats: Shared TCR sequences between patients were less evident than in mice, which may be partly attributable to HLA diversity in the patient population. Resident alphabeta T cells in normal human skin are also sequenced, complicating scalp TCR repertoire analysis, unlike mouse skin dominated by gammadelta T cells. Lesional scalp, especially in alopecia totalis/universalis, showed higher clonality and more expanded CD8+ clones than normal scalp, suggesting antigenic drive.

Receptor amplification or capture employed the immunoSEQ multiplex PCR assay. RNA was extracted from all samples and reverse transcribed into cDNA, which served as template for TCR sequencing. SuperScript III was used for first-strand cDNA synthesis, primed with a 2:1 mix of oligo-dT and random hexamers. Amplification bias was assessed with a synthetic immune receptor repertoire, and residual bias was removed computationally. In the paper's pipeline: Raw reads were preprocessed to remove errors, and CDR3 was defined by IMGT conventions from the conserved cysteine to phenylalanine. To get clonality, Shannon entropy was normalized by log2 of the number of productive unique TCRs and the result was subtracted from 1. Scalp TCRbeta sequences were cross-referenced with sorted blood CD4 and CD8 repertoires so that the CD4 or CD8 identity of scalp clones could be inferred. Drawn from immuneACCESS, this table holds only the in-frame rearrangements with V and J called that TCRdb kept. Clones are partly lost; checked studies trace under half to an unresolved V gene and leave the rest unexplained. The DNA gave D and trimming, while V, J and clone size come from that table. In all, the sample holds 93,000 or so clones, and 55% of those were seen once. About 9% of the sample goes to the ten largest clones.

After PBMCs were isolated by density centrifugation and stained for CD3, CD4 and CD8, a FACSAria was used to sort CD4+ and CD8+ T cells. Unaffected controls provided scalp biopsies and blood samples. CDR1 and CDR2 are drawn from the germline V gene: SGDLS, YYNGEE. The CDR3 spans 14 residues, from the cysteine through the phenylalanine. The DNA shown is the 42-base CDR3, in frame from base 1. The junction carries 15 bases between V and J, which are trimmed by 2 bases and 7 bases respectively. This sequence originates from a human donor in good health. The source material was CD4+ T cells sorted from blood. The chain is encoded by TRBV9 joined to TRBJ1-2; the D gene is perhaps TRBD1, on 5 matching bases. The encoded CDR3 is CASSVGDLRGGYTF. The sequenced DNA: TGTGCCAGCAGCGTGGGGGACCTACGGGGTGGCTACACCTTC.